Following are 30 T cell receptor beta chains from one sample sequenced in a study of blood T cells in healthy people across ages. Combining a sample-barcoded 5' primer with a J-beta primer mix, a second PCR ran for 7 to 11 cycles. Each CDR3 protein is one row after TCRdb ran MiXCR on the 5' RACE reads. The table records some 850,000 distinct CDR3 sequences, roughly 25% of them present only once. The sample also formed part of further work on T cells of mothers and their children.

Specimen: blood. Every receptor here comes from a boy aged 5-17 years in good health.

The chain couples TRBV5-5 to TRBJ1-5; D is undetermined. The CDR3 is 13 residues long. Germline lookup yields CDR1 SGHKS and CDR2 YYEKEE (reference sequence). The V and J ends lost 4 bases and 4 bases respectively, with 9 bases between them. The CDR3 region is CASSTSSNQPQHF. Here the CDR3 DNA reads TGTGCCAGCAGCACTTCATCGAATCAGCCCCAGCATTTT.

The chain carries TRBV6-1 and TRBJ2-5; possibly TRBD1 for D (6 bases). The V end was cut by 3 bases, the J end by 3 bases, with 8 bases between. CDR3 size: 13 residues. CDR1 is MNHNS and CDR2 is SASEGT in the germline V gene. The chain's CDR3 is CASSDPGEETQYF. In DNA form, the CDR3 reads TGTGCCAGCAGTGATCCAGGGGAAGAGACCCAGTACTTC.

V usage is TRBV7-2 and J usage is TRBJ2-5; 7 positions match TRBD1. The J call is in doubt because the DNA end fits TRBJ2-1 better. Germline V gene data show CDR1 as SGHTA and CDR2 as FQGNSA. The CDR3 has 14 amino acids. The DNA of the CDR3 is TGTGCCAGCAGCCGGGACAGCCTTAGCGATGAGCAGTTCTTC. Translated, it gives CASSRDSLSDEQFF.

The J gene is TRBJ2-5, the V gene TRBV7-9; 14 bases align to TRBD2. The J call may be wrong; the DNA end is better matched by TRBJ2-7. This CDR3 is 15 amino acids long. From germline, CDR1 is SEHNR and CDR2 FQNEAQ (reference sequence). This CDR3 is CASSQGLAGVYEQYF. CDR3 coding DNA: TGTGCCAGCAGCCAGGGACTAGCGGGGGTCTACGAGCAGTACTTC.

Worth noting for this clonotype: One end of the junction is discordant with germline, which a read error may explain. The chain recombines TRBV10-3 with TRBJ2-6, with 8 bases fitting TRBD1. The length of the CDR3 is 16 residues. From germline, CDR1 is ENHRY and CDR2 SYGVKD. The DNA of the CDR3 is TGCGCCATCAGTGATCAGGGGGCGACGGGGGCCAACGTCCTGACTTTC. Its translation: CAISDQGATGANVLTF.

This clonotype turned up a few times. The chain employs TRBV12-3 or TRBV12-4 and TRBJ1-2; D not resolved. CDR3 size: 13 residues. The germline V and J ends were trimmed by 5 bases and 5 bases, with 12 bases remaining between them. This chain's CDR3 is CASSARMEYGYTF. The CDR3 region has the DNA TGTGCCAGCAGTGCCCGGATGGAATATGGCTACACCTTC.

This clonotype has a handful of counts. The CDR3 DNA follows: TGCAGTGCTAGACTCTGGGGGCGAGAGACCCAGTACTTC. Amino acid sequence: CSARLWGRETQYF. The chain employs TRBV20-1 and TRBJ2-5; tentative D call: TRBD1 (6 bases). The germline V gene encodes CDR1 DFQATT and CDR2 SNEGSKA (reference sequence). Trimming shortened V by 2 bases and J by 4 bases, and 11 bases separated the two germline ends. The CDR3 is 13 residues long.

This clonotype was seen a few times. The V call is TRBV9, the J call TRBJ2-7; perhaps TRBD2 as D (7 bases). The CDR3 runs to 16 residues. CDR1 and CDR2 (germline): SGDLS, YYNGEE. Trimming took 2 bases from V and 2 from J, leaving 17 bases between them. CDR3 residues: CASSVGGQARAYEQYF. For the CDR3, the DNA is TGTGCCAGCAGCGTGGGGGGGCAAGCTAGGGCCTACGAGCAGTACTTC.

The chain joins TRBV6-5 to TRBJ1-6; possibly TRBD1 for D (5 bases). V was trimmed by 6 bases and J by 6 bases, leaving 15 bases between them. The CDR3 has 15 amino acids. Germline values: CDR1 MNHEY, CDR2 SVGAGI. CDR3 residues: CASSPRRGFNSPLHF. The CDR3 coding sequence is TGTGCCAGCAGCCCCCGGCGGGGGTTTAATTCACCCCTCCACTTT.

This clonotype was seen a few times. This rearrangement joins TRBV15 to TRBJ2-5; possibly TRBD2 for D (5 bases). Looked up from germline, CDR1 is LNHNV and CDR2 is YYDKDF (reference sequence). V was clipped by 3 bases and J by 0 bases, with 14 bases between them. The CDR3 has 16 amino acids. The CDR3 region has the DNA TGTGCCACCAGCAGGGGAGTGGCCTCCTACCAAGAGACCCAGTACTTC. This codes for CATSRGVASYQETQYF.

The V gene is TRBV28, the J gene TRBJ2-3; possibly TRBD1 for D (5 bases). Trimming left V 5 bases short and J 1 base short, with 13 bases between. Per germline, CDR1 MDHEN and CDR2 SYDVKM. The CDR3 consists of 15 residues. The CDR3 DNA reads TGTGCCAGCAGTCTCAACCAAGGGGGCACAGATACGCAGTATTTT. Translating it yields CASSLNQGGTDTQYF.

In its sample, this clonotype was seen many times. The gene calls are TRBV18 and TRBJ2-5; D remains ambiguous. The DNA end favors TRBJ2-7, so the J call may be wrong. The V gene's germline CDR1 is KGHSH and CDR2 LQKENI. The CDR3 is 13 residues long. This CDR3 is CASSPSQSYEQYF. The CDR3 DNA reads TGTGCCAGCTCACCGTCACAGTCCTACGAGCAGTACTTC.

The chain carries TRBV6-5 and TRBJ2-1, with D unresolved. From germline, CDR1 is MNHEY and CDR2 SVGAGI. The CDR3 spans 15 residues. Trimming removed 0 bases at V and 3 bases at J, with 9 bases between. CDR3 protein: CASSYSAGLYNEQFF. For the CDR3, the DNA is TGTGCCAGCAGTTACTCGGCCGGGCTCTACAATGAGCAGTTCTTC.

This clonotype was picked up many times. V is TRBV7-3 and J is TRBJ2-5; possible D gene TRBD2, 6 bases. The J call may be wrong; the DNA end is better matched by TRBJ2-7. Germline V lookup: CDR1 SGHTA, CDR2 FQGTGA. This CDR3 is built from 14 residues. The CDR3 DNA reads TGTGCCAGCAGCCCTGGGGGGAAAATCTACGAGCAGTACTTC. It codes for CASSPGGKIYEQYF.

Of note for this clonotype: One end of the junction fails to match germline, which may point to a read error. The CDR3 DNA reads as TGTGCCGGCAGCCAAGATACAGGTCATCGCCACTATGGCTACACCTTC. Its protein product is CAGSQDTGHRHYGYTF. The J gene is TRBJ1-2, the V gene TRBV3-1; a possible D gene is TRBD1 (5 bases). Germline V lookup: CDR1 LGHDT, CDR2 YNNKEL (reference sequence). The CDR3 has 16 amino acids.

V and J are TRBV20-1 and TRBJ2-5; TRBD2 matches 8 bases. The J call may be incorrect, as the DNA end agrees better with TRBJ2-7. Germline values: CDR1 DFQATT, CDR2 SNEGSKA (reference sequence). CDR3 length equals 12 residues. CDR3 coding DNA: TGCAGTGGTCGCTCGGGGGGGTACGAGCAGTACTTC. This translates into CSGRSGGYEQYF.

The rearrangement joins TRBV5-1 to TRBJ2-1; D uncertain. Germline assignment: CDR1 SGHRS and CDR2 YFSETQ. This CDR3 contains 16 residues. Trimming took 0 bases from V and 0 from J, leaving 10 bases between them. The CDR3, as DNA: TGCGCCAGCAGCTTGGCCGTTTCTAGCTCCTACAATGAGCAGTTCTTC. It is translated as CASSLAVSSSYNEQFF.

The V gene is TRBV5-1, the J gene TRBJ2-2, with TRBD1 matching over 12 bases. The junction had 10 bases not matched to a gene; V was cut back by 5 bases and J by 5 bases. CDR3 length: 17 residues. Germline loops: CDR1 SGHRS, CDR2 YFSETQ. CDR3 in amino acids: CASRAGTGGQGTGELFF. In DNA, the CDR3 is TGCGCCAGCAGAGCCGGGACAGGGGGCCAAGGAACCGGGGAGCTGTTTTTT. Variable domain in full (rest from reference TRBV5-1 and TRBJ2-2): KAGVTQTPRYLIKTRGQQVTLSCSPISGHRSVSWYQQTPGQGLQFLFEYFSETQRNKGNFPGRFSGRQFSNSRSEMNVSTLELGDSALYLCASRAGTGGQGTGELFFGEGSRLTVL.

This clonotype was counted ten times or more. The germline gene is not matched at one end of the junction; a read error may be the cause. This chain uses TRBV7-6 with TRBJ2-5; either TRBD1 or TRBD2 may supply D (5 bases each). TRBJ2-7 explains the end of the DNA better; the J call may be wrong. From germline, CDR1 is SGHVS and CDR2 FNYEAQ. The CDR3 spans 15 residues. The CDR3 DNA reads TGCGCCAGCAGCTTGGCACCGGGACCGAGCTACGAGCAGTACTTC. Protein product: CASSLAPGPSYEQYF.

This clonotype has a handful of counts. The V gene is TRBV12-3 or TRBV12-4, the J gene TRBJ1-2; D is ambiguous. Trimming cost V 3 bases and J 10 bases, with 18 bases left between them. The CDR3 length is 14 residues. The CDR3 DNA reads TGTGCCAGCAGTTTGATCCCTTCAACCGGAGACTACACCTTC. Translating gives CASSLIPSTGDYTF.

V and J are TRBV18 and TRBJ2-5; TRBD1 might be the D (6 bases). The J call may be incorrect, as the DNA end agrees better with TRBJ2-1. The CDR3 is 14 amino acids. Germline V CDR1 and CDR2: KGHSH, LQKENI. CDR3 amino acids: CASSPLGTTNEQFF. CDR3 in DNA: TGTGCCAGCTCACCACTCGGGACAACTAATGAGCAGTTCTTC.

This clonotype was detected a few times. The chain joins TRBV20-1 to TRBJ2-5, with D possibly being TRBD1 (5 bases). This CDR3 is 12 amino acids long. The V end was cut by 5 bases, the J end by 4 bases, with 11 bases between. Germline V gene data show CDR1 as DFQATT and CDR2 as SNEGSKA (reference sequence). The CDR3: CSAPTVIETQYF. The CDR3 bases are TGCAGTGCTCCGACAGTAATAGAGACCCAGTACTTC.

The V and J genes are TRBV28 and TRBJ1-6; TRBD1 aligns across 8 bases. CDR1 is MDHEN, CDR2 SYDVKM, per germline. The CDR3 extends over 16 amino acids. The V segment lost 3 bases and the J segment 10 bases; nucleotides outside the gene matches: 11. CDR3 DNA sequence: TGTGCCAGCAGTTTTGTTGGGCAGGGGGCTAGCTCACCCCTCCACTTT. It codes for CASSFVGQGASSPLHF.

This clonotype turned up a few times. The chain carries TRBV6-1 and TRBJ2-3; a possible D gene is TRBD2 (7 bases). Germline values: CDR1 MNHNS, CDR2 SASEGT. V shed 2 bases and J shed 5 bases, with 17 bases lying between them. This CDR3 region has 16 residues. The DNA for the CDR3 is TGTGCCAGCAGTGAAAGGGCGGGGGCCAGGGGAGATACGCAGTATTTT. This encodes CASSERAGARGDTQYF.

The chain couples TRBV14 to TRBJ2-3; 9 positions agree with TRBD2. J gave up 0 bases and V 3 bases, and 4 bases lay outside the gene matches. Germline-derived CDR1 and CDR2 are SGHDN and FVKESK. The CDR3 spans 16 residues. The CDR3 loop is CASSHGAGGSTDTQYF. The CDR3 DNA follows: TGTGCCAGCAGCCATGGAGCGGGGGGTAGCACAGATACGCAGTATTTT. Together with reference TRBV14 and TRBJ2-3, the CDR3 gives the full variable domain: EAGVTQFPSHSVIEKGQTVTLRCDPISGHDNLYWYRRVMGKEIKFLLHFVKESKQDESGMPNNRFLAERTGGTYSTLKVQPAELEDSGVYFCASSHGAGGSTDTQYFGPGTRLTVL.

The chain recombines TRBV7-4 with TRBJ2-1; 8 bases align to TRBD2. The CDR3 length is 20 residues. Germline trimming cut 6 bases from V and 0 bases from J; bases unmatched to any gene: 19. Germline values: CDR1 SGHVT, CDR2 SQSDAQ. The CDR3 loop reads CASSSLTWGIAGFSYNEQFF. The CDR3 DNA reads as TGTGCCAGCAGTTCTCTTACCTGGGGAATAGCGGGGTTCTCCTACAATGAGCAGTTCTTC.

This clonotype was seen a handful of times. This sequence joins TRBV4-2 and TRBJ1-6; weak D call: TRBD1 (6 bases). This CDR3 contains 15 residues. Trimming took 4 bases from V and 8 from J, leaving 15 bases between them. The V gene's germline CDR1 is LGHNA and CDR2 YNFKEQ. The CDR3 protein is CASSPKQGGDSPLHF. CDR3 DNA: TGTGCCAGCAGCCCAAAACAGGGAGGGGATTCACCCCTCCACTTT.

This clonotype was seen more than once but under ten times. The chain is built from TRBV12-3 or TRBV12-4 and TRBJ1-5; D gene unclear. The CDR3 is 12 residues long. Trimming pared 2 bases from V and 5 bases from J, leaving 4 bases between. CDR3 residues: CASSLWDQPQHF. The CDR3 nucleotides are TGTGCCAGCAGTTTATGGGATCAGCCCCAGCATTTT.

The V and J genes are TRBV28 and TRBJ1-6; possible D gene TRBD1, 6 bases. The germline V and J ends were trimmed by 6 bases and 8 bases, with 17 bases remaining between them. Germline assignment: CDR1 MDHEN and CDR2 SYDVKM. This CDR3 comprises 15 residues. The CDR3 nucleotides read TGTGCCAGCAGCCAACAGGGCCCACTCCATTCACCCCTCCACTTT. Its translation: CASSQQGPLHSPLHF.

This clonotype appeared a few times. This chain uses TRBV20-1 with TRBJ2-1; possible D gene TRBD2, 5 bases. Trimming shortened V by 5 bases and J by 0 bases, and 17 bases separated the two germline ends. CDR3 length equals 16 residues. In germline, CDR1 is DFQATT, CDR2 SNEGSKA (reference sequence). The CDR3, as DNA: TGCAGTGCTCTAATTAGCGCTTCGAGCTCCTACAATGAGCAGTTCTTC. Translating gives CSALISASSSYNEQFF.